The 23 T cell receptor beta chains below were found in one sample sequenced in a study of T cell repertoires in cytomegalovirus infection. In TCRdb, the reads were re-called with MiXCR into one record per CDR3 protein. The sample carries 250,000 or so distinct CDR3 sequences, roughly 10% recorded once. Sequencing was carried out using PBMCs. All receptors come from a human donor in good health (CMV status not recorded). Some clones in this sample may be carry-over from other donors' samples.

This clonotype was picked up many times. The chain recombines TRBV7-8 with TRBJ1-5; the match to TRBD1 covers 9 bases. Looked up from germline, CDR1 is SGHVS and CDR2 is FQNEAQ. With 3 bases clipped from V and 9 bases from J, the junction kept 3 bases outside the gene matches. The CDR3 is 13 amino acids. The CDR3 reads CASSLGQGRPQHF. The CDR3 DNA sequence: TGTGCCAGCAGCTTGGGACAGGGTAGGCCCCAGCATTTT.

This clonotype was seen ten or more times. The chain couples TRBV7-2 to TRBJ2-3; 7 nucleotides agree with TRBD2. The CDR3 is 15 residues long. The junction had 4 bases not matched to a gene; V was cut back by 1 base and J by 3 bases. Germline V gives CDR1 SGHTA, CDR2 FQGNSA. The CDR3 here is CASSLGPSGTDTQYF. The DNA for the CDR3 is TGTGCCAGCAGCTTAGGGCCTAGCGGTACAGATACGCAGTATTTT.

This clonotype was recorded many times. This chain uses TRBV7-2 with TRBJ2-6; 8 bases are a match to TRBD2. Germline V gene sequence: CDR1 SGHTA, CDR2 FQGNSA. This CDR3 has 17 amino acids. V lost 7 bases, J lost 3 bases, and 11 bases stayed unmatched. The CDR3 DNA sequence: TGTGCCAGCAACTCTCGGGGGGGGGGCGGTGGGGCCAACGTCCTGACTTTC. Amino acid sequence: CASNSRGGGGGANVLTF.

There are many counts of this clonotype. The chain links TRBV7-2 to TRBJ2-1, with D tentatively TRBD2 (6 bases). This CDR3 is built from 16 residues. Germline V lookup: CDR1 SGHTA, CDR2 FQGNSA. Trimming pared 1 base from V and 4 bases from J, leaving 14 bases between. The CDR3 protein is CASSLVGAGIYNEQFF. CDR3 in DNA: TGTGCCAGCAGCTTAGTTGGGGCGGGAATATACAATGAGCAGTTCTTC.

The gene calls are TRBV20-1 and TRBJ2-2, with D maybe TRBD2 (6 bases). Per germline, CDR1 DFQATT and CDR2 SNEGSKA (reference sequence). The CDR3 totals 15 residues. The V gene lost 0 bases and the J gene lost 7 bases, with 15 bases spanning the gap. The CDR3 protein is CSARDQNRRGGELFF. In DNA, the CDR3 is TGCAGTGCTAGAGATCAGAATCGGAGGGGCGGGGAGCTGTTTTTT.

This clonotype was observed at least ten times. The chain combines TRBV7-2 with TRBJ2-1, with 9 bases that match TRBD2. Germline assignment: CDR1 SGHTA and CDR2 FQGNSA. V trimming: 2 bases; J trimming: 12 bases; junction bases outside the gene matches: 5. This CDR3 is 13 amino acids long. CDR3 nucleotide sequence: TGTGCCAGCAGCTTATGGCCGCGGGAGGGGCAGTTCTTC. Its protein is CASSLWPREGQFF.

This clonotype was observed at least ten times. V and J are TRBV7-6 and TRBJ2-3, with D possibly TRBD2 on 5 matching bases. There are 19 residues in the CDR3. The V gene lost 2 bases and the J gene lost 5 bases, with 26 bases spanning the gap. Germline V gene lookup returns CDR1 SGHVS and CDR2 FNYEAQ. The CDR3 loop is CASSLYPRRSGGSGDTQYF. The CDR3 DNA is TGTGCCAGCAGCTTATATCCCCGGAGAAGCGGTGGGTCGGGAGATACGCAGTATTTT.

The table lists this clonotype with many counts. The chain combines TRBV29-1 with TRBJ1-1; 9 bases agree with TRBD1. CDR3 length: 11 residues. CDR1 SQVTM and CDR2 ANQGSEA come from the germline V gene. Trimming at V came to 6 bases and at J to 8 bases, leaving 4 bases not matched to a gene. This chain's CDR3 is CSVGQGKEAFF. As DNA, the CDR3 is TGCAGCGTCGGACAGGGGAAAGAAGCTTTCTTT. The entire variable domain, with the rest obtained from reference TRBV29-1 and TRBJ1-1, is as follows: SAVISQKPSRDICQRGTSLTIQCQVDSQVTMMFWYRQQPGQSLTLIATANQGSEATYESGFVIDKFPISRPNLTFSTLTVSNMSPEDSSIYLCSVGQGKEAFFGQGTRLTVV.

Ten or more counts support this clonotype. The CDR3 sequence: CASGTGSSGNTIYF. In nucleotides, the CDR3 is TGTGCCAGCGGAACAGGGAGCTCTGGAAACACCATATATTTT. J is TRBJ1-3 and V is TRBV28; D might be TRBD1 (6 bases). Looked up from germline, CDR1 is MDHEN and CDR2 is SYDVKM. The CDR3 sequence is 14 residues long. Between the trimmed V and J ends, which lost 8 bases and 0 bases, there was a span of 11 bases.

The chain employs TRBV20-1 and TRBJ1-4, with 7 bases matching TRBD1. The germline V gene encodes CDR1 DFQATT and CDR2 SNEGSKA (reference sequence). The CDR3 loop spans 14 amino acids. Losses at the gene ends were 4 bases for V and 7 bases for J; bases not matched to a gene: 9. Written as DNA, the CDR3 is TGCAGTGCTATAGAGACAGGGACGGGTGAAAAACTGTTTTTT. This gives the protein CSAIETGTGEKLFF.

This clonotype was observed at least ten times. The chain has TRBV15 and TRBJ2-6, with D uncertain. CDR3 length: 16 residues. From germline, CDR1 is LNHNV and CDR2 YYDKDF (reference sequence). V was pared by 2 bases and J by 0 bases, with 8 bases between. As DNA, the CDR3 is TGTGCCACCAGCAGATGGACCAACTCTGGGGCCAACGTCCTGACTTTC. Translating gives CATSRWTNSGANVLTF.

This clonotype was recorded at least ten times. This chain joins TRBV7-2 and TRBJ2-3; weak D call: TRBD2 (6 bases). Trimming pared 7 bases from V and 1 base from J, leaving 15 bases between. Germline V CDR1 and CDR2: SGHTA, FQGNSA. The CDR3 contains 15 residues. The CDR3 protein is CASTLSGLGTDTQYF. In DNA form, the CDR3 reads TGTGCCAGCACCCTTAGCGGTCTGGGCACAGATACGCAGTATTTT.

This clonotype was seen ten or more times. This chain links TRBV7-2 with TRBJ2-6; TRBD2 is a possible D gene (5 bases). V gave up 3 bases and J gave up 1 base, with 7 bases separating them. Germline CDR1 and CDR2: SGHTA and FQGNSA. The CDR3 contains 15 residues. In DNA form, the CDR3 reads TGTGCCAGCAGCTTGGACTGGTCTGGGGCCAACGTCCTGACTTTC. Amino acids: CASSLDWSGANVLTF.

This clonotype was counted ten times or more. The chain joins TRBV7-2 to TRBJ1-2; weak D call: TRBD1 (6 bases). Germline V gene sequence: CDR1 SGHTA, CDR2 FQGNSA. This CDR3 has 15 amino acids. Trimming shortened V by 5 bases and J by 7 bases, and 20 bases separated the two germline ends. CDR3 protein: CASSVDRLLSGGYTF. DNA of the CDR3: TGTGCCAGCAGCGTCGACAGGCTACTAAGCGGTGGCTACACCTTC.

This clonotype was counted at least ten times. The chain has TRBV6-2 or TRBV6-3 and TRBJ2-3, with 10 bases aligning to TRBD2. Germline trimming cut 2 bases from V and 6 bases from J; bases unmatched to any gene: 11. The germline CDR1 and CDR2 sequences are MNHEY and SVGEGT. The length of the CDR3 is 17 residues. The CDR3 region is CASSYGSSGGHRDTQYF. In nucleotides, the CDR3 is TGTGCCAGCAGTTACGGATCTAGCGGGGGCCACCGGGATACGCAGTATTTT.

Worth noting for this clonotype: It may be a read error: a sequence one base away is much more abundant. This chain joins TRBV7-2 and TRBJ1-1, with D hard to call. The CDR3 extends over 17 amino acids. Germline V CDR1 and CDR2: SGHTA, FQGNSA. V was cut by 1 base and J by 4 bases, with 19 bases left in between. CDR3 amino acids: CASSLGSCLGPTTEAFF. CDR3 bases: TGTGCCAGCAGCTTAGGGTCCTGCTTAGGTCCTACCACTGAAGCTTTCTTT.

The table lists this clonotype with many counts. The chain is built from TRBV7-8 and TRBJ2-3; D is perhaps TRBD2 (6 bases). Germline loops: CDR1 SGHVS, CDR2 FQNEAQ. V was trimmed by 5 bases and J by 4 bases, leaving 22 bases between them. This CDR3 contains 17 residues. In DNA form, the CDR3 reads TGTGCCAGCAGCCTGGGGACTCCGATGGGACCCGCAGATACGCAGTATTTT. The encoded protein is CASSLGTPMGPADTQYF. The full variable domain, rest sourced from reference TRBV7-8 and TRBJ2-3, is GAGVSQSPRYKVAKRGQDVALRCDPISGHVSLFWYQQALGQGPEFLTYFQNEAQLDKSGLPSDRFFAERPEGSVSTLKIQRTQQEDSAVYLCASSLGTPMGPADTQYFGPGTRLTVL.

This clonotype has at least ten counts. The chain is built from TRBV5-1 and TRBJ2-1; tentative D call: TRBD2 (6 bases). The CDR3 spans 14 residues. Germline V gene lookup returns CDR1 SGHRS and CDR2 YFSETQ. V was trimmed by 2 bases and J by 9 bases, leaving 15 bases between them. This CDR3 reads CASSLTGEIGEQFF. CDR3 DNA: TGCGCCAGCAGCTTAACGGGAGAAATAGGTGAGCAGTTCTTC.

A few counts support this clonotype. This chain links TRBV20-1 with TRBJ2-3; no firm D call. CDR1 and CDR2 (germline): DFQATT, SNEGSKA (reference sequence). Deletions cut 4 bases from V and 3 bases from J, with 14 bases between. The CDR3 spans 14 residues. CDR3 DNA sequence: TGCAGTGCTATGCGAAGGGCCGTTACAGATACGCAGTATTTT. The encoded protein is CSAMRRAVTDTQYF.

In its sample, this clonotype was seen many times. This rearrangement joins TRBV18 to TRBJ2-2, with D unresolved. This CDR3 region has 13 residues. V lost 3 bases and J 0 bases, leaving 2 bases between the germline ends. Germline V lookup: CDR1 KGHSH, CDR2 LQKENI. The DNA of the CDR3 is TGTGCCAGCTCACCGTCGAACACCGGGGAGCTGTTTTTT. Its protein is CASSPSNTGELFF. The whole variable domain, filled in from reference TRBV18 and TRBJ2-2, reads NAGVMQNPRHLVRRRGQEARLRCSPMKGHSHVYWYRQLPEEGLKFMVYLQKENIIDESGMPKERFSAEFPKEGPSILRIQQVVRGDSAAYFCASSPSNTGELFFGEGSRLTVL.

This clonotype was counted at least ten times. The CDR3 region is CASSLLGYSGNTIYF. Here the CDR3 DNA reads TGTGCCAGCAGCCTACTGGGCTACTCTGGAAACACCATATATTTT. The chain combines TRBV7-2 with TRBJ1-3; no definite D call. The CDR3 runs to 15 residues. Trimming took 5 bases from V and 0 from J, leaving 11 bases between them. CDR1 and CDR2 (germline): SGHTA, FQGNSA.

As regards this clonotype: The junction shows a germline mismatch at one end, possibly a read error. The V call is TRBV11-2, the J call TRBJ1-1; D not certain. This CDR3 has 13 amino acids. In germline, CDR1 is SGHAT, CDR2 FQNNGV. This CDR3 reads CASSLAGSPGAFF. The CDR3 nucleotides are TGTGCCAGCAGTTTAGCCGGCTCCCCCGGAGCTTTCTTT.

This clonotype showed up many times. The chain combines TRBV7-2 with TRBJ1-1; no clear D gene. This CDR3 spans 12 amino acids. Germline-derived CDR1 and CDR2 are SGHTA and FQGNSA. V lost 5 bases, J lost 8 bases, and 12 bases lay in between. The CDR3, as DNA: TGTGCCAGCAGCGATTTTTTAACAGAAGCTTTCTTT. This gives the protein CASSDFLTEAFF.